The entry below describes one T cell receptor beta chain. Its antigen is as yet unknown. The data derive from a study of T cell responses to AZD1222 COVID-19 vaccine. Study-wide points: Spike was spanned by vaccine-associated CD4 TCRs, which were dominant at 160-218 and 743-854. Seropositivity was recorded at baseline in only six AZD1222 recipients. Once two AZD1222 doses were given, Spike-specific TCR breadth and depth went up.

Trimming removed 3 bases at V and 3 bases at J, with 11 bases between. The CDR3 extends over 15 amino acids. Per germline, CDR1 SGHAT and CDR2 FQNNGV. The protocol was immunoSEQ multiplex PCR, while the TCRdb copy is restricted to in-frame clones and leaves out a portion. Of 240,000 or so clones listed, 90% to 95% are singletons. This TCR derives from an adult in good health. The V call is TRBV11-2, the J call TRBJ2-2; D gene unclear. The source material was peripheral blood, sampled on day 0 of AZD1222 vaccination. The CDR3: CASSLERVDTGELFF. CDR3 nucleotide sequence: TGTGCCAGCAGCTTGGAAAGGGTGGACACCGGGGAGCTGTTTTTT.